This is a list of T cell receptor beta chains from one sample in a study of T cells in Graves' hyperthyroidism and ophthalmopathy. Each CDR3 protein is one row after TCRdb ran MiXCR on the multiplex PCR reads. The sample lists hundreds of thousands of distinct CDR3 sequences; 25% were seen once. The specimen was blood. The receptors were gathered from a man aged 45 to 65 with Graves' hyperthyroidism. The CDR3 runs from the conserved cysteine through the conserved F or W. Fields, in order: D gene, V gene, clone size, J gene, CDR3 protein, CDR3 DNA. The D gene is left open where the match is weak. Some rows have no size entry. The others give once, few or many, or a class for an expanded clone.

>-|TRBV7-9|few|TRBJ2-7
CASSLGARGEQYF
TGTGCCAGCAGCTTAGGGGCCCGAGGGGAGCAGTACTTC
>TRBD1|TRBV25-1|-|TRBJ2-7
CASSEGGDRGGYEQYF
TGTGCCAGCAGTGAAGGAGGGGACAGGGGGGGCTACGAGCAGTACTTC
>-|TRBV19|-|TRBJ1-5
CASSNLPFGNQPQHF
TGTGCCAGTAGTAATTTGCCCTTTGGGAATCAGCCCCAGCATTTT
>TRBD1|TRBV29-1|-|TRBJ2-7
CSVRAGTGDEQYF
TGCAGCGTGAGGGCCGGGACAGGGGACGAGCAGTACTTC
>TRBD1|TRBV27|few|TRBJ1-2
CASTPTGGYGYTF
TGTGCCAGCACTCCGACAGGGGGCTATGGCTACACCTTC
>TRBD2|TRBV9|few|TRBJ2-1
CASSSGTSGRPSYNEQFF
TGTGCCAGCAGCTCCGGGACTAGCGGGAGGCCCTCCTACAATGAGCAGTTCTTC
>-|TRBV6-2/TRBV6-3|many|TRBJ1-1
CASSYGRTRYTEAFF
TGTGCCAGCAGTTACGGACGGACCAGATACACTGAAGCTTTCTTT
>-|TRBV30|few|TRBJ2-2
CAWGSVTGELFF
TGTGCCTGGGGTAGCGTGACCGGGGAGCTGTTTTTT
>TRBD2|TRBV20-1|-|TRBJ2-7
CSATSGKNSYEQYF
TGCAGTGCAACGAGCGGGAAGAACTCCTACGAGCAGTACTTC
>-|TRBV10-3|many|TRBJ2-5
CATRVGGGEETQYF
TGTGCCACACGCGTCGGGGGAGGCGAAGAGACCCAGTACTTC
>-|TRBV11-2|-|TRBJ2-7
CASSAGQFYEQYF
TGTGCCAGCAGCGCGGGACAGTTTTACGAGCAGTACTTC
>TRBD1|TRBV20-1|-|TRBJ2-3
CSALDRGRSDTQYF
TGCAGTGCTTTAGACAGGGGGCGATCAGATACGCAGTATTTT
>TRBD2|TRBV6-1|few|TRBJ2-3
CASSPIAGGGTDTQYF
TGTGCCAGCAGCCCTATAGCGGGAGGAGGCACAGATACGCAGTATTTT
>-|TRBV19|-|TRBJ2-6
CASSSLANSGANVLTF
TGTGCCAGTAGTTCTTTGGCCAACTCTGGGGCCAACGTCCTGACTTTC
>-|TRBV7-3|many|TRBJ2-1
CASSLSLLYNEQFF
TGTGCCAGCAGCTTAAGTCTACTTTACAATGAGCAGTTCTTC
>TRBD2|TRBV19|many|TRBJ2-7
CASSRGTSGSYEQYF
TGTGCCAGTAGTAGGGGGACTAGCGGGAGCTACGAGCAGTACTTC
>TRBD2|TRBV14|few|TRBJ2-5
CASSPRTSGRMYQETQYF
TGTGCCAGCAGCCCAAGGACTAGCGGGAGGATGTACCAAGAGACCCAGTACTTC
>TRBD2|TRBV6-1|-|TRBJ2-7
CASRTTGRDEQYF
TGTGCCAGCAGGACCACGGGGAGGGACGAGCAGTACTTC
>TRBD2|TRBV7-9|-|TRBJ2-7
CASRTSGRTGDSYEQYF
TGTGCCAGCAGGACTAGCGGGAGAACAGGGGACTCCTACGAGCAGTACTTC
>TRBD1|TRBV5-1|many|TRBJ2-7
CASSGDRVSYEQYF
TGCGCCAGCAGCGGCGACAGGGTCTCCTACGAGCAGTACTTC
>TRBD1|TRBV19|-|TRBJ1-1
CASSAFDRDAFF
TGTGCCAGTAGTGCTTTTGACAGGGATGCTTTCTTT
>TRBD2|TRBV28|many|TRBJ2-7
CASSSRGTSGEQYF
TGTGCCAGCAGTTCCAGAGGGACTAGCGGTGAGCAGTACTTC
>-|TRBV29-1|-|TRBJ1-4
CSVEKEDSNEKLFF
TGCAGCGTTGAGAAAGAGGACAGCAATGAAAAACTGTTTTTT
>-|TRBV28|many|TRBJ2-7
CASSGGSVASPNEQYF
TGTGCCAGCAGTGGAGGGTCGGTCGCTTCCCCTAACGAGCAGTACTTC
>-|TRBV5-1|-|TRBJ1-5
CASSLFPGSNQPQHF
TGCGCCAGCAGCTTGTTCCCAGGGAGCAATCAGCCCCAGCATTTT
>-|TRBV20-1|few|TRBJ1-6
CSARDLNTRGFNSPLHF
TGCAGTGCTAGAGATTTAAACACGAGGGGTTTTAATTCACCCCTCCACTTT
>TRBD1|TRBV10-3|few|TRBJ2-7
CAISGTGVAYEQYF
TGTGCCATCAGTGGCACAGGGGTGGCCTACGAGCAGTACTTC
>-|TRBV7-9|-|TRBJ1-4
CASSSDFNEELFF
TGTGCCAGCAGCTCGGATTTTAATGAAGAACTGTTTTTT
>-|TRBV19|-|TRBJ2-1
CASSIGNDEQFF
TGTGCCAGTAGTATTGGGAACGATGAGCAGTTCTTC
>-|TRBV20-1|-|TRBJ1-1
CSARDELGHYTEAFF
TGCAGTGCTAGAGATGAATTGGGACATTACACTGAAGCTTTCTTT
>TRBD1|TRBV10-2|-|TRBJ1-2
CASSESRDSQANYGYTF
TGCGCCAGCAGTGAAAGCCGGGACAGCCAGGCTAACTATGGCTACACCTTC
>-|TRBV30|-|TRBJ2-7
CAWSVGAGSYEQYF
TGTGCCTGGAGTGTAGGGGCGGGGTCCTACGAGCAGTACTTC
>TRBD2|TRBV5-1|-|TRBJ2-2
CASSQSTSGFANTGELFF
TGCGCCAGCAGCCAATCGACTAGCGGTTTCGCGAACACCGGGGAGCTGTTTTTT
>TRBD2|TRBV20-1|few|TRBJ2-7
CSARQASGSYEQYF
TGCAGTGCTAGACAGGCTAGCGGGAGTTACGAGCAGTACTTC
>TRBD1|TRBV6-1|-|TRBJ1-5
CASSEAPGQGAGSNQPQHF
TGTGCCAGCAGTGAAGCTCCGGGACAGGGGGCTGGAAGCAATCAGCCCCAGCATTTT
>-|TRBV2|-|TRBJ1-5
CASSGAANSNQPQHF
TGTGCCAGCAGTGGGGCAGCAAATAGCAATCAGCCCCAGCATTTT
>-|TRBV20-1|-|TRBJ1-1
CSALARQAVTEAFF
TGCAGTGCCCTAGCCCGACAGGCGGTTACTGAAGCTTTCTTT
>-|TRBV11-3|-|TRBJ2-2
CASSLDPVGGELFF
TGTGCCAGCAGCTTAGATCCAGTTGGCGGGGAGCTGTTTTTT
>TRBD1|TRBV29-1|-|TRBJ2-2
CSAETGSVAGELFF
TGCAGCGCAGAGACAGGGAGTGTAGCCGGGGAGCTGTTTTTT
>TRBD1|TRBV10-1|few|TRBJ2-7
CASSDRMGYEQYF
TGCGCCAGCTCGGACAGGATGGGCTACGAGCAGTACTTC
>-|TRBV6-1|-|TRBJ1-5
CASSERRNQPQHF
TGTGCCAGCAGTGAGAGGAGGAATCAGCCCCAGCATTTT
>TRBD1|TRBV28|-|TRBJ2-5
CASSLTGGSGTQYF
TGTGCCAGCAGTTTAACAGGGGGCAGCGGGACCCAGTACTTC
>-|TRBV7-2|-|TRBJ1-1
CASSGGSGDAFF
TGTGCCAGCAGCGGGGGGTCGGGGGACGCTTTCTTT
>TRBD2|TRBV2|-|TRBJ2-7
CASNRLGLADLYEQYF
TGTGCCAGCAACCGCCTGGGACTAGCGGACCTCTACGAGCAGTACTTC
>-|TRBV2|many|TRBJ2-3
CASWGFGAIADTQYF
TGTGCCAGCTGGGGGTTCGGGGCAATTGCAGATACGCAGTATTTT
>-|TRBV2|many|TRBJ2-1
CASSRREGYNEQFF
TGTGCCAGCAGCAGGAGAGAAGGGTACAATGAGCAGTTCTTC
>TRBD1|TRBV28|many|TRBJ1-1
CASSRTGGNTEAFF
TGTGCCAGCAGCAGGACAGGGGGGAACACTGAAGCTTTCTTT
>-|TRBV30|-|TRBJ1-2
CAWSVGGDGGYTF
TGTGCCTGGAGTGTTGGAGGGGACGGGGGCTACACCTTC
>-|TRBV2|few|TRBJ1-6
CASILRENNSPLHF
TGTGCCAGCATCCTAAGGGAAAATAATTCACCCCTCCACTTT
>-|TRBV2|many|TRBJ2-1
CASNPGLSYNEQFF
TGTGCCAGCAACCCGGGACTCTCCTACAATGAGCAGTTCTTC
>-|TRBV6-1|few|TRBJ2-2
CAATSSGETGELFF
TGTGCCGCCACGTCCTCAGGAGAAACCGGGGAGCTGTTTTTT
>-|TRBV11-2|many|TRBJ1-1
CASSFDRRNTEAFF
TGTGCCAGCAGCTTCGACAGGAGGAACACTGAAGCTTTCTTT
>-|TRBV7-3|-|TRBJ1-5
CASSLTNQEQPQHF
TGTGCCAGCAGCTTAACCAACCAGGAGCAGCCCCAGCATTTT
>-|TRBV11-2|-|TRBJ2-5
CASSLDRVGETQYF
TGTGCCAGCAGCTTAGATCGGGTAGGGGAGACCCAGTACTTC